This T cell receptor beta chain comes out of a study of OX40 agonist ivuxolimab in advanced cancers. In terms of the full investigation: Ivuxolimab, which targeted the costimulatory receptor OX40 (CD134), was an agonistic, fully human IgG2 monoclonal antibody. In the dose-escalation cohort, approximately 82% of patients were male, and the mean age was roughly 60 years with a range of roughly 23 to 79. Partial responses were achieved by three dose-escalation patients, of whom one had hepatocellular carcinoma and two had cutaneous melanoma. Patients were allowed to have had prior anti-PD-1, anti-PD-L1 or anti-CTLA-4 therapy, and 40% of the dose-escalation patients had been treated with checkpoint inhibitors. Intravenous ivuxolimab was administered to patients every 2 weeks at six dose levels: 0.01, 0.1, 0.3, 1.5, 3 and 10 mg/kg. Of the 50 or so patients in dose escalation, 19 had hepatocellular carcinoma, roughly 15 had melanoma, 9 had renal cell carcinoma and 9 had head and neck cancer. Peripheral TCRbeta sequencing aimed to test whether ivuxolimab altered TCR sequence diversity and caused clonal T-cell expansion. The paper reports the monotherapy dose-escalation portion (N of about 54 patients) of the phase I ivuxolimab trial.

V was cut back by 5 bases and J by 5 bases, leaving a gap of 9 bases between them. Looking up the germline V gene yields CDR1 SQVTM and CDR2 ANQGSEA. The CDR3 runs 12 amino acids, cysteine and phenylalanine included. The CDR3 DNA has 36 bases and is translated from base 1. Genomic DNA was extracted from sorted cells for sequencing of the TCRbeta CDR3 region. TCRbeta CDR3 regions were sequenced using the immunoSEQ Assay. This immuneACCESS table, as held by TCRdb, lists in-frame sequences with V and J called but not all clones. Of the missing ones, under half trace to an unresolved V gene in checked studies; the others have no known cause. In this sample the table shows tens of thousands of clones, around nine tenths of which occur a single time. 5% to 6.5% of the sample is taken by the ten largest. To note about this clone: There is no known antigen for this receptor. Per-base quality was not reported, and no clone a single base away is much larger than it.

Findings and caveats that apply to the study as a whole: In the 0.1-3.0 mg/kg groups, partial responders had among the lowest normalized peripheral clonal expansion, particularly in CD8+ T cells. Low levels of normalized T-cell clonal expansion were also seen in some patients who did not respond. Clonal expansion of both CD4+ and CD8+ blood T cells was observed from baseline to week 6 at doses 0.1 to 3.0 mg/kg. Antigen specificity was not determined for the clonally expanded peripheral T cells. After ivuxolimab, CD8+ T cells had more expanded clones than CD4+ T cells on average.

The trial excluded patients who had a history of autoimmune disease or who were on systemic immunosuppression. In every dose cohort, peripheral blood was drawn for TCR sequencing at baseline, cycle 4 day 1, and cycle 7 day 1. Samples were obtained from an open-label, multicenter, first-in-human phase I dose-escalation trial of ivuxolimab. Adults with locally advanced or metastatic head and neck squamous cell, hepatocellular, melanoma or renal cell carcinoma were enrolled in the trial. Before TCR sequencing, CD4+ and CD8+ T cells were separately sorted from peripheral blood. The rearranged segments are TRBV29-1 and TRBJ2-2; no confident D gene assignment can be made. The TCR was taken from an adult with an advanced solid tumor such as melanoma, head and neck, liver or kidney cancer. Sequenced material: CD4+ or CD8+ T cells sorted from blood, taken in a trial of the OX40 agonist ivuxolimab. The DNA sequence is given as TGCAGCGTTACGGGCGGAACCGGGGAGCTGTTTTTT. The encoded protein is CSVTGGTGELFF.